This TCR beta chain was documented in a study of radiotherapy plus CTLA-4 blockade in lung cancer. Some clones are missing from TCRdb's copy, which holds only in-frame ones; the method was immunoSEQ multiplex PCR. There are 35,000 to 55,000 clones in the sample; approximately 80% occur only once, and over 2.5% lies in the top ten. Notes on the study in general: Response, reportedly, was best predicted by interferon-beta along with early blood T cell clone dynamics. Once radiotherapy plus ipilimumab had been given, TCR clones derived from tumor expanded in blood.

About this clone itself: Its antigen is undetermined.

Germline V gives CDR1 SGHAT, CDR2 FQNNGV. CDR3 size: 15 residues. The V end lost 2 bases, the J end lost 5 bases, and 15 bases lay between the germline ends. This chain links TRBV11-2 with TRBJ2-5; TRBD2 might be the D (7 bases). The sequence came from a human donor with non-small cell lung cancer whose response to radiotherapy plus ipilimumab could not be evaluated. The specimen was peripheral blood, collected from a patient treated with radiotherapy plus ipilimumab. The CDR3 nucleotides read TGTGCCAGCAGCTTATGGACAGTGGGGGGGGAGACCCAGTACTTC. It codes for CASSLWTVGGETQYF. The variable domain in full, with the rest retrieved from reference TRBV11-2 and TRBJ2-5, is EAGVAQSPRYKIIEKRQSVAFWCNPISGHATLYWYQQILGQGPKLLIQFQNNGVVDDSQLPKDRFSAERLKGVDSTLKIQPAKLEDSAVYLCASSLWTVGGETQYFGPGTRLLVL.